This T cell receptor beta chain derives from a study of beta chain features in type 1 diabetes. One heparinised blood draw averaging about 116 mL was given by each donor. All sorted populations exceeded 95% purity. General study findings and limits: Patients' naive, central memory and Treg TCRB repertoires seemed closer to one another than those of healthy donors. The question left open here concerned HLA type influencing TCRB rearrangement.

Reverse transcription of all isolated RNA meant that expressed TCRB transcripts were sequenced. The method was immunoSEQ multiplex PCR; TCRdb's version includes in-frame clones alone and lacks a portion of them. The repertoire consists of 110,000 to 150,000 clones, with over 8% occurring once and the leading ten covering 0.65%. A word on this clone: What it binds is unknown.

The source material was central memory CD4+ T cells from blood. This sequence originates from a woman aged 40 to 50 in good health.

The CDR3 loop reads CASSSAPGGSSYEQYF. The CDR3, as DNA: TGTGCCAGCAGCTCCGCCCCAGGGGGTAGCTCCTACGAGCAGTACTTC. The rearrangement joins TRBV28 to TRBJ2-7, with 7 bases aligning to TRBD1. Germline CDR1 is MDHEN and CDR2 is SYDVKM. With 6 bases clipped from V and 0 bases from J, the junction kept 11 bases outside the gene matches. The CDR3 covers 16 residues. Using reference TRBV28 and TRBJ2-7 for the parts outside the CDR3, the full variable domain is DVKVTQSSRYLVKRTGEKVFLECVQDMDHENMFWYRQDPGLGLRLIYFSYDVKMKEKGDIPEGYSVSREKKERFSLILESASTNQTSMYLCASSSAPGGSSYEQYFGPGTRLTVT.